These 9 T cell receptor beta chains were sequenced from one sample in a study of cytomegalovirus exposure and HLA in healthy donors. A multiplex PCR was run with 60 Vbeta primers and 13 Jbeta primers. Here immunoSEQ multiplex PCR was the method, and the copy in TCRdb shows in-frame clones only, minus some. Counted here are around 97,000 clones, 65% to 80% occurring once; the ten biggest clones make up 10%. The sample was PBMCs. These receptor sequences come from a woman younger than 30 in good health and CMV-seropositive.

The chain recombines TRBV6-6 with TRBJ2-7, with 9 bases aligning to TRBD1. With V trimmed by 6 bases and J by 3 bases, 6 bases remained unmatched. Germline V gene sequence: CDR1 MNHNY, CDR2 SVGAGI (reference sequence). The CDR3 consists of 14 residues. CDR3 coding DNA: TGTGCCAGCAGACGGGACAGGGTCCTCTACGAGCAGTACTTC. It encodes CASRRDRVLYEQYF.

The J gene is TRBJ2-7, the V gene TRBV6-5; 10 bases are a match to TRBD1. With V trimmed by 6 bases and J by 2 bases, 7 bases remained unmatched. The CDR3 runs 15 residues. Germline assignment: CDR1 MNHEY and CDR2 SVGAGI. The CDR3: CASRRGTGDTYEQYF. CDR3 bases: TGTGCCAGCAGACGCGGGACAGGGGACACCTACGAGCAGTACTTC.

CDR3 in amino acids: CASSETGAYNSPLHF. CDR3 nucleotide sequence: TGTGCCAGCAGTGAAACAGGGGCCTATAATTCACCCCTCCACTTT. The chain joins TRBV6-1 to TRBJ1-6, with TRBD1 matching 7 bases. The germline V gene encodes CDR1 MNHNS and CDR2 SASEGT. J was trimmed by 2 bases and V by 2 bases; bases with no gene match: 0. The CDR3 runs to 15 residues.

This rearrangement joins TRBV29-1 to TRBJ1-1; D may be TRBD1 (5 bases). V was clipped by 4 bases and J by 4 bases, with 7 bases between them. CDR3 length equals 11 residues. Germline CDR1 is SQVTM and CDR2 is ANQGSEA. The CDR3 region is CSVGRGTEAFF. CDR3 sequence (DNA): TGCAGCGTTGGTAGGGGCACTGAAGCTTTCTTT.

This clone appeared a single time. This chain joins TRBV7-2 and TRBJ1-2; D is uncertain. The CDR3 extends over 14 amino acids. Trimming shortened V by 4 bases and J by 9 bases, and 18 bases separated the two germline ends. The germline V gene has CDR1 SGHTA and CDR2 FQGNSA. CDR3 nucleotides: TGTGCCAGCAGCTCCGATCCTTCACAAGTCAGCTACACCTTC. It yields the protein CASSSDPSQVSYTF.

The chain carries TRBV6-6 and TRBJ1-1; TRBD1 matches at 10 bases. The CDR3 sequence is 13 residues long. V dropped 5 bases and J dropped 5; count of bases not matched to a gene: 2. Germline V gene data show CDR1 as MNHNY and CDR2 as SVGAGI (reference sequence). The CDR3 bases are TGTGCCAGCAGTCCGGACAGGGGGACTGAAGCTTTCTTT. Its translation is CASSPDRGTEAFF.

The chain combines TRBV7-6 with TRBJ1-1; 10 bases line up with TRBD1. The germline V gene encodes CDR1 SGHVS and CDR2 FNYEAQ. J gave up 0 bases and V 5 bases, and 6 bases lay outside the gene matches. This CDR3 has 16 residues. The CDR3 coding sequence is TGTGCCAGCAGCCCGGGACAGGGGATTTTGAACACTGAAGCTTTCTTT. Its translation: CASSPGQGILNTEAFF.

This clone was seen a single time. This chain uses TRBV7-9 with TRBJ2-1; 13 bases fit TRBD2. Germline V lookup: CDR1 SEHNR, CDR2 FQNEAQ (reference sequence). This CDR3 has 17 amino acids. Unmatched junction bases numbered 8, after V lost 6 bases and J lost 3 bases. The CDR3 sequence is CASSWGLAGPVYNEQFF. CDR3 coding DNA: TGTGCCAGCAGTTGGGGACTAGCGGGGCCCGTCTACAATGAGCAGTTCTTC.

The rearrangement links TRBV19 to TRBJ1-5; a possible D gene is TRBD1 (5 bases). The CDR3 totals 17 residues. CDR1 LNHDA and CDR2 SQIVND come from the germline V gene (reference sequence). V was trimmed by 1 base and J by 3 bases, leaving 16 bases between them. The CDR3 protein is CASSIAPKAGYNQPQHF. The DNA for the CDR3 is TGTGCCAGTAGTATAGCCCCTAAGGCAGGGTACAATCAGCCCCAGCATTTT. Looking up the rest from reference TRBV19 and TRBJ1-5 gives the full variable domain: DGGITQSPKYLFRKEGQNVTLSCEQNLNHDAMYWYRQDPGQGLRLIYYSQIVNDFQKGDIAEGYSVSREKKESFPLTVTSAQKNPTAFYLCASSIAPKAGYNQPQHFGDGTRLSIL.